This TCR beta chain was retrieved from a study of neurological immune-mediated disorders. This clonotype was seen repeatedly, ten times or more. Time point here: technical triplicate 2. Unsorted libraries were generated from 2 million PBMCs. These cells had been stored in RNAlater at -80 C. Each CDR3 protein gets one entry after TCRdb re-called the 5' RACE reads with MiXCR. The table records tens of thousands of distinct CDR3 sequences, 24% of them present only once. Germline CDR1 is SGHRS and CDR2 is YFSETQ. V shed 3 bases and J shed 1 base, with 10 bases lying between them. The CDR3 has 14 amino acids.

This clonotype was obtained from a man aged 60 to 75 with HTLV-1-associated myelopathy (HAM/TSP). The chain combines TRBV5-1 with TRBJ2-5; possibly TRBD2 for D (6 bases). Sequencing was performed on PBMCs. DNA of the CDR3: TGCGCCAGCAGCTGGGCCGGGGGCCAAGAGACCCAGTACTTC. Its translation is CASSWAGGQETQYF. The full variable domain, with the rest looked up from reference TRBV5-1 and TRBJ2-5, is KAGVTQTPRYLIKTRGQQVTLSCSPISGHRSVSWYQQTPGQGLQFLFEYFSETQRNKGNFPGRFSGRQFSNSRSEMNVSTLELGDSALYLCASSWAGGQETQYFGPGTRLLVL.